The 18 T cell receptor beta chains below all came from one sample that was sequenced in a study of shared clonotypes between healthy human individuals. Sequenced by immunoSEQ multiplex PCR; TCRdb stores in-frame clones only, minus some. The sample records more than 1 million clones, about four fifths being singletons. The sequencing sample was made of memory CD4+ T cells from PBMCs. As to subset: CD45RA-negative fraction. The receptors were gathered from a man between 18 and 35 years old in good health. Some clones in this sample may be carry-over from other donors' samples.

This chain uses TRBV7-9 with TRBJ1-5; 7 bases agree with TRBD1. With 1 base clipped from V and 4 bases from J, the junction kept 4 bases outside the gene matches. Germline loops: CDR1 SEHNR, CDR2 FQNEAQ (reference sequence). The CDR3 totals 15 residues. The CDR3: CASSLDGTANQPQHF. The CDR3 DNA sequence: TGTGCCAGCAGCTTAGATGGGACAGCTAATCAGCCCCAGCATTTT. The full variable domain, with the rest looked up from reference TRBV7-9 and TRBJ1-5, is DTGVSQNPRHKITKRGQNVTFRCDPISEHNRLYWYRQTLGQGPEFLTYFQNEAQLEKSRLLSDRFSAERPKGSFSTLEIQRTEQGDSAMYLCASSLDGTANQPQHFGDGTRLSIL.

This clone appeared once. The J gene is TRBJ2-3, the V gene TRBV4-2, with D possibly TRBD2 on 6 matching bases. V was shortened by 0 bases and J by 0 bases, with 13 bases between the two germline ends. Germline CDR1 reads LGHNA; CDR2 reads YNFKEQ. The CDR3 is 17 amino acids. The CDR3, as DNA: TGTGCCAGCAGCCAAGATCCCCCGGGAGCTAGCACAGATACGCAGTATTTT. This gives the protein CASSQDPPGASTDTQYF.

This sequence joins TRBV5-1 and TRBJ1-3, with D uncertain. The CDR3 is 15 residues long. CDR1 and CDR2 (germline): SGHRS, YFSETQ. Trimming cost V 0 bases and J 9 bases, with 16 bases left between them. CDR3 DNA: TGCGCCAGCAGCTTGGCCTCCCCTTTGAGCGGCACCATATATTTT. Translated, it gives CASSLASPLSGTIYF.

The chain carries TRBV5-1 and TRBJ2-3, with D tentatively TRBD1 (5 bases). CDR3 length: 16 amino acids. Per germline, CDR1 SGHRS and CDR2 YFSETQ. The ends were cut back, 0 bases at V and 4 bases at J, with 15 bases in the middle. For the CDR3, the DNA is TGCGCCAGCAGCTTGGAGGGGCATAACCAGGCAGATACGCAGTATTTT. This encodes CASSLEGHNQADTQYF.

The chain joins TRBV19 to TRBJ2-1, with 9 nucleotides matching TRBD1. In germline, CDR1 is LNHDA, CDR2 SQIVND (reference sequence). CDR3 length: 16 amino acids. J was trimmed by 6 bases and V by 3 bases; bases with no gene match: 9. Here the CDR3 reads CASSIRDRASPNEQFF. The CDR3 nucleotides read TGTGCCAGTAGTATCAGGGACAGGGCTTCTCCCAATGAGCAGTTCTTC.

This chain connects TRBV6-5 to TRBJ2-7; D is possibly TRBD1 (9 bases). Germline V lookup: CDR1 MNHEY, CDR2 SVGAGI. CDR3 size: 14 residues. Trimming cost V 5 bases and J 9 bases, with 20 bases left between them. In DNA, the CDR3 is TGTGCCAGCAGTGCCTGGGACAGGGCGGGAGGGCAGTACTTC. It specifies CASSAWDRAGGQYF.

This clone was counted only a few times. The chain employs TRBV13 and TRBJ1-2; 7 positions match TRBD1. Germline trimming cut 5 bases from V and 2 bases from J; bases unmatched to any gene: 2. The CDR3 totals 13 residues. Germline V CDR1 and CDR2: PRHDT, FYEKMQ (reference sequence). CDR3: CASSLGQNYGYTF. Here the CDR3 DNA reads TGTGCCAGCAGCCTGGGACAGAACTATGGCTACACCTTC.

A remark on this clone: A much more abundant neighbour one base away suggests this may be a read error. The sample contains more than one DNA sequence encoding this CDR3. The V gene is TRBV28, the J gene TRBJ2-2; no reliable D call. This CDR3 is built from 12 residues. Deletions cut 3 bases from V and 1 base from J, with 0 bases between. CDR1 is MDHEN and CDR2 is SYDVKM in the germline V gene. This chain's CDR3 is CASSLNTGELFF. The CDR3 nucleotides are TGTGCCAGCAGTTTGAACACCGGGGAGCTGTTTTTT.

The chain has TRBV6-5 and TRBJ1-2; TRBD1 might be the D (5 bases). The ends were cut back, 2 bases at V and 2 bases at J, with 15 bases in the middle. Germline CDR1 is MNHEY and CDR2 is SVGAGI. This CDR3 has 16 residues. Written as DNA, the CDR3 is TGTGCCAGCAGTTACGGGTGGGGCCTCACAAACTATGGCTACACCTTC. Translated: CASSYGWGLTNYGYTF.

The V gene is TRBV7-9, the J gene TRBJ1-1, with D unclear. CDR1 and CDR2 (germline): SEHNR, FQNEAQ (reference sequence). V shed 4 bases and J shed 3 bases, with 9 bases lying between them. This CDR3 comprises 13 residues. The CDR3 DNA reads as TGTGCCAGCAGCTCTCACGTGGACACTGAAGCTTTCTTT. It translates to CASSSHVDTEAFF. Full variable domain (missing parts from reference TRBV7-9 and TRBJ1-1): DTGVSQNPRHKITKRGQNVTFRCDPISEHNRLYWYRQTLGQGPEFLTYFQNEAQLEKSRLLSDRFSAERPKGSFSTLEIQRTEQGDSAMYLCASSSHVDTEAFFGQGTRLTVV.

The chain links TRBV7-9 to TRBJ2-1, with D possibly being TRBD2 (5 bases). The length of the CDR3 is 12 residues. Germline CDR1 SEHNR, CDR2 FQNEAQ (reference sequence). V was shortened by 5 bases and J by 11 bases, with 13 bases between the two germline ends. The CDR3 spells CASSQESGQQFF. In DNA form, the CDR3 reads TGTGCCAGCAGCCAAGAGAGCGGCCAGCAGTTCTTC.

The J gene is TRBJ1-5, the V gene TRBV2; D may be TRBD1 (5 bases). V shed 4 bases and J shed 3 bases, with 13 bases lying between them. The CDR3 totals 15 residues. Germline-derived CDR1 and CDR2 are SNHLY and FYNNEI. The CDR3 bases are TGTGCCAGCAGTGCCGACAGTCCCCACAATCAGCCCCAGCATTTT. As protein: CASSADSPHNQPQHF.

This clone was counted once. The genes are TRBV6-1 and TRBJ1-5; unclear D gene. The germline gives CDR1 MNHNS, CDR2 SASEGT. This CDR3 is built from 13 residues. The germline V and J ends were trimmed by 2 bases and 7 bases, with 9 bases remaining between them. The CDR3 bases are TGTGCCAGCAGTGAAAATAGGGAGCAGCCCCAGCATTTT. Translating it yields CASSENREQPQHF.

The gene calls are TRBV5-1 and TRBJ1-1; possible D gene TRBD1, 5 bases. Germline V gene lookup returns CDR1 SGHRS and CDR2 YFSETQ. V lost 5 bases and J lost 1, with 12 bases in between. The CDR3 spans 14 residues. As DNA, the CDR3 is TGCGCCAGCAGACTCCAGACAGAGAACACTGAAGCTTTCTTT. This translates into CASRLQTENTEAFF.

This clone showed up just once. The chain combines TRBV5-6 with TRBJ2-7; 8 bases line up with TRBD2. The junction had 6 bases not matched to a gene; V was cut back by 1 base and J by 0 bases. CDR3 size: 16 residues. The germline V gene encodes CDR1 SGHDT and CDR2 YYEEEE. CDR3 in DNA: TGTGCCAGCAGCTTGTTTAGCGGGATCTACTCCTACGAGCAGTACTTC. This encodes CASSLFSGIYSYEQYF.

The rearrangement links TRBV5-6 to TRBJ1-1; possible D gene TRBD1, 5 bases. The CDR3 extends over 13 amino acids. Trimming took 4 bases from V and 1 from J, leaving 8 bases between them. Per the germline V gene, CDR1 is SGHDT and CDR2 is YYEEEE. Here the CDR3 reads CASSIGQNTEAFF. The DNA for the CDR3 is TGTGCCAGCAGCATTGGACAGAACACTGAAGCTTTCTTT.

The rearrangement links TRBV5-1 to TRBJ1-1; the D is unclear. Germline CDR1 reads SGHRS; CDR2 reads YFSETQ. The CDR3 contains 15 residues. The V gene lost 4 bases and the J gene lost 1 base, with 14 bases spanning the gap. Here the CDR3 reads CASSPLPAPNTEAFF. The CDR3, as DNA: TGCGCCAGCAGCCCCCTACCGGCACCGAACACTGAAGCTTTCTTT.

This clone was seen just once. The CDR3 DNA is TGTGCCAGCAGCTTAGCACTAGCGGGAGAAGGCGCGCTGTTTTTT. It encodes CASSLALAGEGALFF. The chain recombines TRBV7-9 with TRBJ2-2, with TRBD2 matching over 11 bases. The CDR3 is made up of 15 amino acids. CDR1 and CDR2 (germline): SEHNR, FQNEAQ (reference sequence). Trimming cost V 0 bases and J 13 bases; bases outside gene matches: 7.